Below, 17 T cell receptor beta chains from the same sample are listed, as sequenced in a study of pediatric ulcerative colitis. Assay used: immunoSEQ multiplex PCR; TCRdb lists only in-frame clones, some missing. The sample records 36,000 or so clones, approximately 73% being singletons. The rectum was sampled with one to two pinch biopsies at colonoscopy. Sequencing was done on a sample of gut tissue. Receptors were obtained from a boy aged 5-17 years with moderate ulcerative colitis.

The J gene is TRBJ2-7, the V gene TRBV7-9; no reliable D call. V was cut by 2 bases and J by 2 bases, with 7 bases left in between. In germline, CDR1 is SEHNR, CDR2 FQNEAQ (reference sequence). CDR3 length: 13 residues. The CDR3 here is CASSLKQPYEQYF. CDR3 bases: TGTGCCAGCAGCTTAAAACAGCCCTACGAGCAGTACTTC.

This clone came up once. This chain joins TRBV7-2 and TRBJ2-3; tentatively, D is TRBD2 (5 bases). Germline V CDR1 and CDR2: SGHTA, FQGNSA. This CDR3 comprises 16 residues. The V end was cut by 1 base, the J end by 3 bases, with 14 bases between. CDR3: CASSLVGGTSTDTQYF. The CDR3 nucleotides are TGTGCCAGCAGCTTAGTTGGCGGAACTAGTACAGATACGCAGTATTTT. Using reference TRBV7-2 and TRBJ2-3 for the parts outside the CDR3, the full variable domain is GAGVSQSPSNKVTEKGKDVELRCDPISGHTALYWYRQSLGQGLEFLIYFQGNSAPDKSGLPSDRFSAERTGGSVSTLTIQRTQQEDSAVYLCASSLVGGTSTDTQYFGPGTRLTVL.

The genes are TRBV9 and TRBJ2-1; 7 nucleotides agree with TRBD2. The CDR3 covers 17 residues. Unmatched junction bases numbered 9, after V lost 3 bases and J lost 0 bases. Per the germline V gene, CDR1 is SGDLS and CDR2 is YYNGEE. The CDR3 DNA sequence: TGTGCCAGCAGCGCCAGAGTCGGGAGGCGCTCCTACAATGAGCAGTTCTTC. Translation: CASSARVGRRSYNEQFF.

V gene TRBV7-9 combines with J gene TRBJ1-4, with D uncertain. Germline V gene data show CDR1 as SEHNR and CDR2 as FQNEAQ (reference sequence). The CDR3 consists of 16 residues. V shed 1 base and J shed 7 bases, with 16 bases lying between them. This CDR3 reads CASSLGVGLVGEKLFF. In nucleotides, the CDR3 is TGTGCCAGCAGCTTAGGAGTAGGTCTAGTGGGTGAAAAACTGTTTTTT.

The chain carries TRBV27 and TRBJ2-1, with 8 bases fitting TRBD2. V lost 3 bases to trimming and J lost 6 bases; unmatched junction nucleotides: 19. This CDR3 has 19 residues. Germline CDR1 MNHEY, CDR2 SMNVEV (reference sequence). CDR3 nucleotide sequence: TGTGCCAGCAGTTTCCTAGTCTCCCCTGCGGGAGGATGGGGCAATGAGCAGTTCTTC. Residues: CASSFLVSPAGGWGNEQFF.

V gene TRBV5-8 combines with J gene TRBJ1-1; unclear D gene. The CDR3 is 13 residues long. Trimming cost V 0 bases and J 8 bases, with 11 bases left between them. Germline V gene data show CDR1 as SGHTS and CDR2 as YDEGEE. CDR3 protein: CASSLDAALEAFF. The CDR3 region has the DNA TGTGCCAGCAGCTTGGATGCAGCCTTGGAAGCTTTCTTT. Full variable domain (rest looked up from reference TRBV5-8 and TRBJ1-1): EAGVTQSPTHLIKTRGQQATLRCSPISGHTSVYWYQQALGLGLQFLLWYDEGEERNRGNFPPRFSGRQFPNYSSELNVNALELEDSALYLCASSLDAALEAFFGQGTRLTVV.

V gene TRBV10-3 combines with J gene TRBJ1-6, with D maybe TRBD1 (5 bases). The CDR3 sequence is 19 residues long. CDR1 and CDR2 (germline): ENHRY, SYGVKD. The germline V and J ends were trimmed by 3 bases and 9 bases, with 27 bases remaining between them. Here the CDR3 DNA reads TGTGCCATCAGTGAAAGCTCAGTTTTCGGGACTCCAATTCCTTCACCCCTCCACTTT. It is translated as CAISESSVFGTPIPSPLHF.

This clone has a single count. This chain connects TRBV7-6 to TRBJ1-2; D is unclear. The CDR3 contains 13 residues. Germline lookup yields CDR1 SGHVS and CDR2 FNYEAQ. Trimming removed 4 bases from V and 2 bases from J, with 8 bases in between. CDR3 in DNA: TGTGCCAGCAGCTACTCGGGGAACTATGGCTACACCTTC. As protein: CASSYSGNYGYTF.

The V gene is TRBV27, the J gene TRBJ2-1; TRBD2 aligns across 13 bases. V trimming: 5 bases; J trimming: 5 bases; junction bases outside the gene matches: 9. Germline lookup yields CDR1 MNHEY and CDR2 SMNVEV (reference sequence). CDR3 length: 17 residues. The CDR3, as DNA: TGTGCCAGCAGTCGCCGGACTAGCGGGGGAGTAAACAATGAGCAGTTCTTC. It codes for CASSRRTSGGVNNEQFF.

The chain carries TRBV27 and TRBJ2-3, with D possibly being TRBD2 (7 bases). CDR1 is MNHEY and CDR2 is SMNVEV in the germline V gene (reference sequence). V was clipped by 1 base and J by 4 bases, with 12 bases between them. This CDR3 is 15 amino acids long. The DNA for the CDR3 is TGTGCCAGCAGTTTATTCGGGGGGCTTGCAGATACGCAGTATTTT. This encodes CASSLFGGLADTQYF.

The chain carries TRBV9 and TRBJ1-4, with 10 bases identical to TRBD1. This CDR3 is built from 18 residues. The germline V gene encodes CDR1 SGDLS and CDR2 YYNGEE. V was clipped by 0 bases and J by 3 bases; unmatched bases: 8. For the CDR3, the DNA is TGTGCCAGCAGCGTAGGGACAGGGGGGTCCCTGGCTAATGAAAAACTGTTTTTT. It is translated as CASSVGTGGSLANEKLFF.

The chain couples TRBV4-1 to TRBJ2-5, with 7 nucleotides matching TRBD1. Germline loops: CDR1 MGHRA, CDR2 YSYEKL. Trimming cost V 0 bases and J 1 base; bases outside gene matches: 2. The CDR3 runs to 15 residues. CDR3 sequence reads: CASSQDEGAQETQYF. The CDR3 region has the DNA TGCGCCAGCAGCCAAGACGAGGGGGCCCAAGAGACCCAGTACTTC.

V and J are TRBV9 and TRBJ2-1, with 11 bases matching TRBD2. V was clipped by 3 bases and J by 6 bases; unmatched bases: 8. Germline CDR1 reads SGDLS; CDR2 reads YYNGEE. This CDR3 region has 16 residues. The CDR3 loop is CASSGISGRAFNEQFF. CDR3 sequence (DNA): TGTGCCAGCAGCGGTATTAGCGGGAGGGCCTTCAATGAGCAGTTCTTC. Full variable domain (rest looked up from reference TRBV9 and TRBJ2-1): DSGVTQTPKHLITATGQRVTLRCSPRSGDLSVYWYQQSLDQGLQFLIQYYNGEERAKGNILERFSAQQFPDLHSELNLSSLELGDSALYFCASSGISGRAFNEQFFGPGTRLTVL.

The chain couples TRBV6-1 to TRBJ2-7, with D possibly being TRBD2 (6 bases). V lost 5 bases and J 3 bases, leaving 11 bases between the germline ends. There are 13 residues in the CDR3. Germline V gene lookup returns CDR1 MNHNS and CDR2 SASEGT. The CDR3 sequence: CASSPRGGYEQYF. The CDR3 DNA reads as TGTGCCAGCAGTCCCCGGGGAGGCTACGAGCAGTACTTC.

This rearrangement joins TRBV7-2 to TRBJ1-6; no firm D call. The CDR3 is 12 amino acids. In germline, CDR1 is SGHTA, CDR2 FQGNSA. The ends were cut back, 5 bases at V and 12 bases at J, with 11 bases in the middle. The CDR3 DNA is TGTGCCAGCAGCCCGGGCCGGGGACCCCTCCACTTT. It encodes CASSPGRGPLHF.

The chain employs TRBV7-2 and TRBJ1-1; 7 bases align to TRBD1. Germline trimming cut 1 base from V and 4 bases from J; bases unmatched to any gene: 12. The CDR3 length is 17 residues. Germline V gene sequence: CDR1 SGHTA, CDR2 FQGNSA. DNA of the CDR3: TGTGCCAGCAGCTTAGGGATATCCCTCAGGGGGGGCACTGAAGCTTTCTTT. Its translation: CASSLGISLRGGTEAFF.

The chain links TRBV6-5 to TRBJ2-3, with a weak D call TRBD2 (5 bases). Germline V gives CDR1 MNHEY, CDR2 SVGAGI. The CDR3 is 15 residues long. Trimming took off 4 bases at V and 2 bases at J, with 13 bases between the two ends. The CDR3 spells CASSSGLMLTDTQYF. CDR3 coding DNA: TGTGCCAGCAGTTCAGGACTTATGCTCACAGATACGCAGTATTTT.